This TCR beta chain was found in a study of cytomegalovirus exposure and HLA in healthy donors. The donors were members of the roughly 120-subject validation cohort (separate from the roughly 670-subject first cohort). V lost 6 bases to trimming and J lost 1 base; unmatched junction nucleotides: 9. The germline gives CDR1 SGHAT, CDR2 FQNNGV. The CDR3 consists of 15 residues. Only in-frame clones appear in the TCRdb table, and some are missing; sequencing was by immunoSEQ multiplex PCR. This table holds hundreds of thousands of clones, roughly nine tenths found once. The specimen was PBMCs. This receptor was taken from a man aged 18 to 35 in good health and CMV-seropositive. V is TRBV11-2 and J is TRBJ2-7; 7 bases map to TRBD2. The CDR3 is CASRSSGKGSYEQYF. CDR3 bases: TGTGCCAGCAGAAGCAGCGGGAAAGGGTCCTACGAGCAGTACTTC.